Listed below are T cell receptor beta chains from one sample, sequenced in a study of shared clonotypes between healthy human individuals. Some clones are missing from TCRdb's copy, which holds only in-frame ones; the method was immunoSEQ multiplex PCR. Seen here are roughly 2.1 million clones, about 93% observed once, and the top ten hold roughly 1.7%. The source material was naive CD8+ T cells from PBMCs. These receptors originate from a man younger than 30 in good health. Some clones in this sample may be carry-over from other donors' samples. CDR3s include the opening cysteine and the closing phenylalanine or tryptophan. The order of the fields is D gene, CDR3 length, V gene, clone size, J gene, CDR3 protein, CDR3 DNA. D genes are given only for firm matches. Clone size is not always given. Where it is, it says once, few, many or a class for expanded clones.

D: TRBD2; length: 16; V: TRBV28; size: -; J: TRBJ2-2; CDR3: CASSYWTSGNTGELFF; DNA: TGTGCCAGCAGTTATTGGACTAGCGGGAACACCGGGGAGCTGTTTTTT
D: TRBD1; length: 15; V: TRBV6-5; size: -; J: TRBJ1-2; CDR3: CASSSRDRASYGYTF; DNA: TGTGCCAGCAGTTCCCGGGACAGGGCGTCCTATGGCTACACCTTC
D: -; length: 14; V: TRBV15; size: -; J: TRBJ1-3; CDR3: CATSRPGLGNTIYF; DNA: TGTGCCACCAGCAGACCGGGACTCGGAAACACCATATATTTT
D: -; length: 14; V: TRBV7-3; size: -; J: TRBJ2-2; CDR3: CASSSGLNTGELFF; DNA: TGTGCCAGCAGCTCCGGCCTGAACACCGGGGAGCTGTTTTTT
D: TRBD2; length: 16; V: TRBV4-1; size: -; J: TRBJ2-1; CDR3: CASSHPMGSGSHEQFF; DNA: TGCGCCAGCAGCCACCCCATGGGTAGCGGGAGCCATGAGCAGTTCTTC
D: TRBD2; length: 16; V: TRBV5-1; size: -; J: TRBJ2-7; CDR3: CASSLVGSGASYEQYF; DNA: TGCGCCAGCAGCTTGGTCGGTAGCGGGGCTTCCTACGAGCAGTACTTC
D: -; length: 14; V: TRBV4-3; size: -; J: TRBJ2-1; CDR3: CASSQVGTHNEQFF; DNA: TGCGCCAGCAGCCAAGTCGGGACTCACAATGAGCAGTTCTTC
D: TRBD1; length: 13; V: TRBV9; size: -; J: TRBJ1-2; CDR3: CASSVTGDLGYTF; DNA: TGTGCCAGCAGCGTGACAGGGGATCTTGGCTACACCTTC
D: -; length: 14; V: TRBV7-8; size: -; J: TRBJ1-4; CDR3: CASSLSATNEKLFF; DNA: TGTGCCAGCAGCTTATCGGCAACTAATGAAAAACTGTTTTTT
D: -; length: 15; V: TRBV11-2; size: -; J: TRBJ2-2; CDR3: CASRTWRTNTGELFF; DNA: TGTGCCAGCAGGACATGGCGGACTAACACCGGGGAGCTGTTTTTT
D: TRBD1; length: 16; V: TRBV5-8; size: once; J: TRBJ1-1; CDR3: CASSLDQGARDTEAFF; DNA: TGTGCCAGCAGCTTGGATCAGGGGGCGCGTGACACTGAAGCTTTCTTT
D: -; length: 16; V: TRBV27; size: -; J: TRBJ2-6; CDR3: CASSPLGSSGANVLTF; DNA: TGTGCCAGCAGTCCCCTAGGGTCCTCTGGGGCCAACGTCCTGACTTTC
D: TRBD2; length: 17; V: TRBV27; size: -; J: TRBJ2-1; CDR3: CASSLMGLAGLYNEQFF; DNA: TGTGCCAGCAGTCTTATGGGACTAGCGGGACTTTACAATGAGCAGTTCTTC
D: TRBD1; length: 13; V: TRBV27; size: few; J: TRBJ2-7; CDR3: CASLGQSPYEQYF; DNA: TGTGCCAGTCTGGGACAGTCGCCCTACGAGCAGTACTTC
D: TRBD1; length: 13; V: TRBV5-8; size: -; J: TRBJ2-3; CDR3: CASSKDRGNTQYF; DNA: TGTGCCAGCAGCAAGGACAGGGGAAATACGCAGTATTTT
D: -; length: 14; V: TRBV5-1; size: -; J: TRBJ2-1; CDR3: CASSFTLGYNEQFF; DNA: TGCGCCAGCAGCTTTACCTTAGGATACAATGAGCAGTTCTTC
D: TRBD2; length: 16; V: TRBV10-3; size: -; J: TRBJ2-1; CDR3: CAISESGGSSYNEQFF; DNA: TGTGCCATCAGTGAGTCGGGCGGGAGCTCCTACAATGAGCAGTTCTTC
D: -; length: 13; V: TRBV5-6; size: -; J: TRBJ2-7; CDR3: CASSFGSTYEQYF; DNA: TGTGCCAGCAGCTTCGGCAGCACCTACGAGCAGTACTTC
D: TRBD1; length: 15; V: TRBV6-4; size: -; J: TRBJ1-2; CDR3: CASSLGTGANYGYTF; DNA: TGTGCCAGCAGTTTGGGGACAGGGGCTAACTATGGCTACACCTTC
D: TRBD2; length: 13; V: TRBV5-1; size: -; J: TRBJ2-7; CDR3: CASSYAGGPEQYF; DNA: TGCGCCAGCAGCTACGCGGGAGGGCCCGAGCAGTACTTC
D: TRBD1; length: 16; V: TRBV5-1; size: -; J: TRBJ1-1; CDR3: CASSLKGQGGNTEAFF; DNA: TGCGCCAGCAGCCTTAAAGGACAGGGCGGTAACACTGAAGCTTTCTTT
D: -; length: 11; V: TRBV20-1; size: -; J: TRBJ1-2; CDR3: CSVPRNYGYTF; DNA: TGCAGTGTTCCGAGAAACTATGGCTACACCTTC
D: TRBD2; length: 13; V: TRBV2; size: -; J: TRBJ2-7; CDR3: CASSERSGTEQYF; DNA: TGTGCCAGCAGTGAACGAAGCGGGACCGAGCAGTACTTC
D: TRBD2; length: 15; V: TRBV28; size: -; J: TRBJ2-7; CDR3: CASSHNSGGSYEQYF; DNA: TGTGCCAGCAGTCACAATTCGGGGGGGTCCTACGAGCAGTACTTC
D: -; length: 12; V: TRBV6-5; size: -; J: TRBJ2-5; CDR3: CASNQGGETQYF; DNA: TGTGCCAGCAACCAGGGGGGAGAGACCCAGTACTTC
D: TRBD1; length: 16; V: TRBV7-2; size: -; J: TRBJ2-1; CDR3: CASSLYTGQPSNEQFF; DNA: TGTGCCAGCAGCTTATATACGGGACAGCCCTCCAATGAGCAGTTCTTC
D: -; length: 14; V: TRBV6-5; size: -; J: TRBJ1-2; CDR3: CASSYSLGNYGYTF; DNA: TGTGCCAGCAGTTACTCCTTAGGGAACTATGGCTACACCTTC
D: TRBD2; length: 15; V: TRBV9; size: -; J: TRBJ2-7; CDR3: CASSPREAGLKEQYF; DNA: TGTGCCAGCAGCCCCCGGGAGGCAGGGCTTAAGGAGCAGTACTTC
D: TRBD1; length: 17; V: TRBV7-8; size: -; J: TRBJ2-1; CDR3: CASSLQTGTDSYNEQFF; DNA: TGTGCCAGCAGCTTGCAGACCGGGACAGATTCCTACAATGAGCAGTTCTTC
D: -; length: 15; V: TRBV28; size: -; J: TRBJ1-2; CDR3: CASSLQGWANYGYTF; DNA: TGTGCCAGCAGTCTACAGGGTTGGGCTAACTATGGCTACACCTTC
D: -; length: 14; V: TRBV13; size: -; J: TRBJ1-2; CDR3: CASSLSGSTYGYTF; DNA: TGTGCCAGCAGCTTATCGGGAAGTACCTATGGCTACACCTTC
D: -; length: 12; V: TRBV6-6; size: -; J: TRBJ2-5; CDR3: CASLRRGETQYF; DNA: TGTGCCAGCCTTCGAAGGGGGGAGACCCAGTACTTC
D: TRBD1; length: 17; V: TRBV5-8; size: -; J: TRBJ1-1; CDR3: CASSSGTGGFLNTEAFF; DNA: TGTGCCAGCAGCTCCGGGACAGGGGGATTCCTGAACACTGAAGCTTTCTTT
D: -; length: 13; V: TRBV9; size: -; J: TRBJ2-4; CDR3: CASSVEGSPIQYF; DNA: TGTGCCAGCAGCGTAGAAGGCTCCCCGATTCAGTACTTC
D: TRBD1; length: 14; V: TRBV5-4; size: -; J: TRBJ1-2; CDR3: CASSRDRKNYGYTF; DNA: TGTGCCAGCAGCCGGGACAGGAAAAACTATGGCTACACCTTC
D: TRBD2; length: 16; V: TRBV13; size: -; J: TRBJ2-1; CDR3: CASSFTGAGGPNEQFF; DNA: TGTGCCAGCAGCTTCACCGGAGCGGGAGGGCCTAATGAGCAGTTCTTC
D: -; length: 11; V: TRBV19; size: -; J: TRBJ2-7; CDR3: CASKKGAEQYF; DNA: TGTGCCAGTAAAAAAGGGGCCGAGCAGTACTTC
D: -; length: 15; V: TRBV5-1; size: -; J: TRBJ2-3; CDR3: CASSFHSSSTDTQYF; DNA: TGCGCCAGCAGCTTCCATAGCTCTAGCACAGATACGCAGTATTTT
D: -; length: 11; V: TRBV19; size: -; J: TRBJ1-2; CDR3: CASRLLGGYTF; DNA: TGTGCCAGTCGACTGCTAGGTGGCTACACCTTC
D: -; length: 15; V: TRBV28; size: -; J: TRBJ1-2; CDR3: CASSPAGAFRYGYTF; DNA: TGTGCCAGCAGTCCCGCGGGGGCGTTTCGCTATGGCTACACCTTC
D: -; length: 13; V: TRBV28; size: -; J: TRBJ2-3; CDR3: CASSPDPQLAQYF; DNA: TGTGCCAGCAGTCCTGATCCGCAGCTGGCGCAGTATTTT
D: -; length: 13; V: TRBV5-1; size: -; J: TRBJ1-1; CDR3: CASSPRGGPEAFF; DNA: TGCGCCAGCAGCCCCAGGGGTGGACCTGAAGCTTTCTTT
D: -; length: 13; V: TRBV28; size: -; J: TRBJ2-3; CDR3: CASSQTSTDTQYF; DNA: TGTGCCAGCAGCCAAACTAGCACAGATACGCAGTATTTT
D: -; length: 13; V: TRBV27; size: -; J: TRBJ1-1; CDR3: CASTPDVGGAAFF; DNA: TGTGCCAGCACGCCGGACGTGGGCGGCGCGGCTTTCTTT
D: -; length: 14; V: TRBV6-6; size: -; J: TRBJ2-7; CDR3: CASSYGEVAYEQYF; DNA: TGTGCCAGCAGTTACGGAGAGGTCGCGTACGAGCAGTACTTC
D: -; length: 15; V: TRBV4-3; size: -; J: TRBJ1-2; CDR3: CASSQEAASTYGYTF; DNA: TGCGCCAGCAGCCAAGAGGCGGCGTCCACCTATGGCTACACCTTC
D: -; length: 15; V: TRBV28; size: -; J: TRBJ1-1; CDR3: CASTSSDETYTEAFF; DNA: TGTGCCAGCACCTCTTCAGACGAAACGTACACTGAAGCTTTCTTT
D: TRBD1; length: 15; V: TRBV27; size: -; J: TRBJ2-2; CDR3: CASSRGQGITGELFF; DNA: TGTGCCAGCAGTCGCGGACAGGGAATCACCGGGGAGCTGTTTTTT
D: -; length: 12; V: TRBV7-2; size: few; J: TRBJ2-7; CDR3: CASSPSSYEQYF; DNA: TGTGCCAGCAGCCCGAGCTCCTACGAGCAGTACTTC
D: TRBD2; length: 15; V: TRBV7-9; size: -; J: TRBJ2-1; CDR3: CASSFLAGGDNEQFF; DNA: TGTGCCAGCAGTTTCCTAGCGGGAGGGGACAATGAGCAGTTCTTC
D: -; length: 14; V: TRBV5-6; size: once; J: TRBJ1-2; CDR3: CASSLLMVGGGYTF; DNA: TGTGCCAGCAGCTTGTTAATGGTGGGTGGCGGCTACACCTTC
D: -; length: 13; V: TRBV2; size: -; J: TRBJ2-7; CDR3: CASSPGRLEEQYF; DNA: TGTGCCAGCAGTCCTGGGCGGCTAGAGGAGCAGTACTTC
D: TRBD1; length: 13; V: TRBV10-3; size: -; J: TRBJ2-7; CDR3: CAISYTGGIEQYF; DNA: TGTGCCATCAGTTATACAGGGGGCATTGAGCAGTACTTC
D: TRBD2; length: 13; V: TRBV7-9; size: -; J: TRBJ2-5; CDR3: CASTSGLQETQYF; DNA: TGTGCCAGCACTAGCGGGCTCCAAGAGACCCAGTACTTC
D: TRBD1; length: 15; V: TRBV9; size: -; J: TRBJ1-3; CDR3: CASSAGQGSGNTIYF; DNA: TGTGCCAGCAGCGCCGGACAGGGGTCCGGAAACACCATATATTTT